This T cell receptor (beta chain) comes out of a study of shared clonotypes between healthy human individuals. The overall study: There were three CD4 naive, three CD4 memory, two CD8 naive and one CD8 memory plates per donor.

Remarks on this clone: Its antigen is currently unknown.

Overall study results and limits: Estimated richness values were generally larger in naive subsets than in memory subsets.

All participating donors were Caucasian adults from Nashville, Tennessee. The V gene's germline CDR1 is SEHNR and CDR2 FQNEAQ (reference sequence). The CDR3 has 17 residues. V lost 4 bases to trimming and J lost 5 bases; unmatched junction nucleotides: 11. The study ran the assay at deep level. TCRdb's copy holds only in-frame clones and misses some; the assay was immunoSEQ multiplex PCR. Of 2 million to 2.5 million clones listed, approximately 93% are singletons. The source is a man between 18 and 35 years old in good health. Some clones in this sample may be carry-over from other donors' samples. The chain carries TRBV7-9 and TRBJ2-3, with 11 bases identical to TRBD2. The sequencing input was naive CD4+ T cells from PBMCs. Stated subset: CD45RA+ positively selected. The CDR3 DNA sequence: TGTGCCAGCAGCTCTCCAACGGTAGCGGGAGGGTTAGATACGCAGTATTTT. Translation gives CASSSPTVAGGLDTQYF. The full variable domain, rest sourced from reference TRBV7-9 and TRBJ2-3, is DTGVSQNPRHKITKRGQNVTFRCDPISEHNRLYWYRQTLGQGPEFLTYFQNEAQLEKSRLLSDRFSAERPKGSFSTLEIQRTEQGDSAMYLCASSSPTVAGGLDTQYFGPGTRLTVL.